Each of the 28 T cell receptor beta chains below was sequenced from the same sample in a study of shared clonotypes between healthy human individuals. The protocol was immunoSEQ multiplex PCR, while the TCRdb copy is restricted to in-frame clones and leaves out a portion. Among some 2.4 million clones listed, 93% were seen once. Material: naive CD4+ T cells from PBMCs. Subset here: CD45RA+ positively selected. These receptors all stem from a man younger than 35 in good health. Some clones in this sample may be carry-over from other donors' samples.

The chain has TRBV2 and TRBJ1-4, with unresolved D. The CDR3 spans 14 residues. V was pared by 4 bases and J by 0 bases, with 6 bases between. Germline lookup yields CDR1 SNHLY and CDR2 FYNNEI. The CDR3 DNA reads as TGTGCCAGCAGTGTAGACACAACTAATGAAAAACTGTTTTTT. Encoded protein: CASSVDTTNEKLFF.

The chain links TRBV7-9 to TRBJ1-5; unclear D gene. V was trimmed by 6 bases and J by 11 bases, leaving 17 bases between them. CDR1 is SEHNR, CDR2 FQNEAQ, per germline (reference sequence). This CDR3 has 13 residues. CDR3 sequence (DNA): TGTGCCAGCAGTCCCCACGGCCCATCGTCCCAGCATTTT. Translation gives CASSPHGPSSQHF. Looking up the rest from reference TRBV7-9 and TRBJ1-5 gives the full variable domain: DTGVSQNPRHKITKRGQNVTFRCDPISEHNRLYWYRQTLGQGPEFLTYFQNEAQLEKSRLLSDRFSAERPKGSFSTLEIQRTEQGDSAMYLCASSPHGPSSQHFGDGTRLSIL.

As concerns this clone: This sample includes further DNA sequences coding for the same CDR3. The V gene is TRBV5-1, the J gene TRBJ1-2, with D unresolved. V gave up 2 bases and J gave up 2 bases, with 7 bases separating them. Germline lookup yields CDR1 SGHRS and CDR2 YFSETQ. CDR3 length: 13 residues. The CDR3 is CASSLEGNYGYTF. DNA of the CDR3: TGCGCCAGCAGCTTAGAGGGAAACTATGGCTACACCTTC. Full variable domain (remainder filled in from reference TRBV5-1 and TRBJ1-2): KAGVTQTPRYLIKTRGQQVTLSCSPISGHRSVSWYQQTPGQGLQFLFEYFSETQRNKGNFPGRFSGRQFSNSRSEMNVSTLELGDSALYLCASSLEGNYGYTFGSGTRLTVV.

CDR3 DNA sequence: TGTGCCTTGGATGTGGGGGGCACTAATGAAAAACTGTTTTTT. Translated, it gives CALDVGGTNEKLFF. The chain is built from TRBV30 and TRBJ1-4, with TRBD1 as a possible D gene (6 bases). The CDR3 has 14 residues. The germline V and J ends were trimmed by 7 bases and 2 bases, with 14 bases remaining between them. The V gene's germline CDR1 is GTSNPN and CDR2 SVGIG (reference sequence).

The CDR3 DNA follows: TGTGCTAGTGGTTTAGTCCCGGGACTAGGATTGGTCGTCGCCGGGGAGCTGTTTTTT. Translating it yields CASGLVPGLGLVVAGELFF. The chain couples TRBV12-5 to TRBJ2-2, with 8 bases fitting TRBD2. V shed 3 bases and J 6 bases; nucleotides not matched to a gene: 18. This CDR3 is 19 amino acids long. CDR1 and CDR2 from the germline V gene are LGHNT and FRNRAP.

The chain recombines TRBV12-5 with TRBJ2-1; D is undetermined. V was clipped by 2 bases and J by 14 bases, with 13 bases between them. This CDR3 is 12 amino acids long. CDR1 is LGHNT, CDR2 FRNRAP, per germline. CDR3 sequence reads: CASGLYDERKFF. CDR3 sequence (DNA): TGTGCTAGTGGTTTGTATGATGAAAGAAAGTTCTTC. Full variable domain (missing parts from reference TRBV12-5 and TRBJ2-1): DARVTQTPRHKVTEMGQEVTMRCQPILGHNTVFWYRQTMMQGLELLAYFRNRAPLDDSGMPKDRFSAEMPDATLATLKIQPSEPRDSAVYFCASGLYDERKFFGPGTRLTVL.

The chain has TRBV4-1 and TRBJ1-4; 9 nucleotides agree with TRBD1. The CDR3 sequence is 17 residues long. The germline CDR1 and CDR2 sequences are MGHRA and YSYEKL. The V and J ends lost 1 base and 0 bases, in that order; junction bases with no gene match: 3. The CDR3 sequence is CASSQVRTGATNEKLFF. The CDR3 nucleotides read TGCGCCAGCAGCCAAGTACGGACAGGGGCAACTAATGAAAAACTGTTTTTT.

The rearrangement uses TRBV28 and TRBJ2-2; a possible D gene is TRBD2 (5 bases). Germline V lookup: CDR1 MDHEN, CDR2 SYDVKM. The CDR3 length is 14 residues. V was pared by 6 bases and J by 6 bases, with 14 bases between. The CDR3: CASRASEGPGELFF. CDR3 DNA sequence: TGTGCCAGCAGGGCTAGTGAGGGTCCCGGGGAGCTGTTTTTT.

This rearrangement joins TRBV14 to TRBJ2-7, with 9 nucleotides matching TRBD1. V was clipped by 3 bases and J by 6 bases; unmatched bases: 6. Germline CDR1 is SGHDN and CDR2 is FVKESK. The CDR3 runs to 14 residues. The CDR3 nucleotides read TGTGCCAGCAGCCACTTTGACAGGGGGGGCGAGCAGTACTTC. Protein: CASSHFDRGGEQYF.

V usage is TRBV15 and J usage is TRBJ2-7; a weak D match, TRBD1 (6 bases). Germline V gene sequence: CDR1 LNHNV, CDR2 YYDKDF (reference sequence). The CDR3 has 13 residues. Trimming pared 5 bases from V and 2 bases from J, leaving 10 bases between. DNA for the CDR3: TGTGCCACCAGCCCCAGGGGCCCCTACGAGCAGTACTTC. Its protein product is CATSPRGPYEQYF.

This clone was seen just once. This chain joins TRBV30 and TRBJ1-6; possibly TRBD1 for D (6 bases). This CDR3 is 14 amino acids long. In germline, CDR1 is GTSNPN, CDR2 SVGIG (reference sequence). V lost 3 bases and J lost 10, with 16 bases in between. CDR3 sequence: CAWRAGSQGSPLHF. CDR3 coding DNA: TGTGCCTGGAGAGCGGGGTCCCAGGGGTCACCCCTCCACTTT.

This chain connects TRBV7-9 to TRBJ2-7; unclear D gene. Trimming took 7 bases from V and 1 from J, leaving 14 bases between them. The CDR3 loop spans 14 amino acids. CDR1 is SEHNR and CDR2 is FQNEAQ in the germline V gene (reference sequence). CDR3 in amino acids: CASMMGSESYEQYF. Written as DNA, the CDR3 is TGTGCCAGCATGATGGGGTCGGAGTCCTACGAGCAGTACTTC.

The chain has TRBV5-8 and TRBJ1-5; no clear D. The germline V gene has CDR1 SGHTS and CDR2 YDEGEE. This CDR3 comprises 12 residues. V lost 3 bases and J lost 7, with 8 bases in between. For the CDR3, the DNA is TGTGCCAGCAGCTGGGGTGGGCAGCCCCAGCATTTT. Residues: CASSWGGQPQHF.

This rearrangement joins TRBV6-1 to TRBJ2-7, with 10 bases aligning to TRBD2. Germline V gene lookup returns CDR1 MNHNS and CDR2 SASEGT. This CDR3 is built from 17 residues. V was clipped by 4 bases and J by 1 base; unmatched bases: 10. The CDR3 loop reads CASSAPEPLAGSYEQYF. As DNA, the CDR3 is TGTGCCAGCAGTGCCCCCGAACCACTAGCGGGGTCCTACGAGCAGTACTTC.

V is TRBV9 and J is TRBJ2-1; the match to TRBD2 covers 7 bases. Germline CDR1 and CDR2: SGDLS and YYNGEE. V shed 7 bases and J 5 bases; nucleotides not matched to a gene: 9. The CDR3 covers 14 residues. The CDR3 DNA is TGTGCCAGCGGTCCGGGTCTAGCGGACAATGAGCAGTTCTTC. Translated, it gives CASGPGLADNEQFF.

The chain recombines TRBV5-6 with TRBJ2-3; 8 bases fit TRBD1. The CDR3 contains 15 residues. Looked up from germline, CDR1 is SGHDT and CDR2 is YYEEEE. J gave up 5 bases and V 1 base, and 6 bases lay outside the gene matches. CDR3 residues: CASSLYWTGIDTQYF. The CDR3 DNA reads TGTGCCAGCAGCTTGTATTGGACAGGGATAGATACGCAGTATTTT.

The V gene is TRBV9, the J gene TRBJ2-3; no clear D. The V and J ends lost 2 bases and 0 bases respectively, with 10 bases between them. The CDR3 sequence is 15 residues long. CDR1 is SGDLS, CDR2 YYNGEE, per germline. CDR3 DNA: TGTGCCAGCAGCGTCGACTGGGTGAGCACAGATACGCAGTATTTT. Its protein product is CASSVDWVSTDTQYF.

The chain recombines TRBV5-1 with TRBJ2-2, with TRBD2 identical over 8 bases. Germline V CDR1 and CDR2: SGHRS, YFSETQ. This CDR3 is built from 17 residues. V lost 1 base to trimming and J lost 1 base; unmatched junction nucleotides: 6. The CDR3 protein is CASSLLAGERNTGELFF. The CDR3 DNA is TGCGCCAGCAGCTTGCTAGCGGGTGAAAGGAACACCGGGGAGCTGTTTTTT.

CDR3 sequence: CASSHPGLVTGELFF. CDR3 in DNA: TGCGCCAGCAGTCATCCGGGACTAGTCACCGGGGAGCTGTTTTTT. The chain uses TRBV10-1 and TRBJ2-2; 8 bases fit TRBD2. This CDR3 comprises 15 residues. Germline values: CDR1 WNHNN, CDR2 SYGVQD (reference sequence). The V segment lost 5 bases and the J segment 4 bases; nucleotides outside the gene matches: 6.

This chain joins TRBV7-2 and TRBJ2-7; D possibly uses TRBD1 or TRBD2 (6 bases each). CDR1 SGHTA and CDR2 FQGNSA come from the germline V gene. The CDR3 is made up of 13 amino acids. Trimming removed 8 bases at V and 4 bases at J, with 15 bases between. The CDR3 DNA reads TGTGCCAGCGGTTTGACAGGACTATACGAGCAGTACTTC. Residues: CASGLTGLYEQYF.

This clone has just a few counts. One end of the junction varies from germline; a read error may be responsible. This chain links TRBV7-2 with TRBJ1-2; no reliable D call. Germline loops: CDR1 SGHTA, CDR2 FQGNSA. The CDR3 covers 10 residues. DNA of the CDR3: TGTGCCAGAAGCTTAGGGAGCGCCACCTTC. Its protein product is CARSLGSATF.

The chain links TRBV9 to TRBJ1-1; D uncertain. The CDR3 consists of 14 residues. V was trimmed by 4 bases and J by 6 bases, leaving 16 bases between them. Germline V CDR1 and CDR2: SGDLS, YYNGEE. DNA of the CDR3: TGTGCCAGCAGCCCCCGTGGCCGGGCCCCTGAAGCTTTCTTT. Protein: CASSPRGRAPEAFF.

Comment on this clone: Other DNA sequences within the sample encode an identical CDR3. DNA for the CDR3: TGTGCCAGCAGTCATACAGGGGGCACTAATGAAAAACTGTTTTTT. It is translated as CASSHTGGTNEKLFF. This chain connects TRBV28 to TRBJ1-4, with TRBD1 matching over 9 bases. Germline V gene lookup returns CDR1 MDHEN and CDR2 SYDVKM. This CDR3 contains 15 residues. Unmatched junction bases numbered 3, after V lost 5 bases and J lost 2 bases.

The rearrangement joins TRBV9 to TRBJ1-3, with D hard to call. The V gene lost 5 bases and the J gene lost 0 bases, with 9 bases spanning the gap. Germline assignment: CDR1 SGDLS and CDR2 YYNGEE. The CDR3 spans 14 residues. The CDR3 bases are TGTGCCAGCAGTGATCAACTCTCTGGAAACACCATATATTTT. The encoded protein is CASSDQLSGNTIYF.

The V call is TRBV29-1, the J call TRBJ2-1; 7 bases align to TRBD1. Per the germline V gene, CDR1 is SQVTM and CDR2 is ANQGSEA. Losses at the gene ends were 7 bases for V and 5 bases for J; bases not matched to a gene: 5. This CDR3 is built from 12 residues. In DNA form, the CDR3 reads TGCAGCGCGGGACAGTTCGACAATGAGCAGTTCTTC. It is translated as CSAGQFDNEQFF.

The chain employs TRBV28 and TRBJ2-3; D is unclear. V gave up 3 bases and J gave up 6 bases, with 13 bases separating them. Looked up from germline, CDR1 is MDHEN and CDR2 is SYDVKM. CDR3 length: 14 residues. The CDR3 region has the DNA TGTGCCAGCAGTTTGGAACCCTCGCGGGATACGCAGTATTTT. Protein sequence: CASSLEPSRDTQYF.

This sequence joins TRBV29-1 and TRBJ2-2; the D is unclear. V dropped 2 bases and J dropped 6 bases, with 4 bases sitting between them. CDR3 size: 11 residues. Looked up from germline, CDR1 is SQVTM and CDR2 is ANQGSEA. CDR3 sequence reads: CSVESAGELFF. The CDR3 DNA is TGCAGCGTTGAATCGGCCGGGGAGCTGTTTTTT.

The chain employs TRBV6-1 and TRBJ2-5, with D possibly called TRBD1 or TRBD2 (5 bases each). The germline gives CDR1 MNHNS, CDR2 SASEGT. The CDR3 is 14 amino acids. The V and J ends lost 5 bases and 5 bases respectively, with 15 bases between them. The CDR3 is CASSPRGPGETQYF. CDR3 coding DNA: TGTGCCAGCAGTCCGAGGGGTCCGGGGGAGACCCAGTACTTC.